This T cell receptor beta chain stems from a study of cytomegalovirus exposure and HLA in healthy donors. Looked up from germline, CDR1 is KGHSH and CDR2 is LQKENI. The CDR3 is 14 amino acids. In regard to this clone: One junction end disagrees with the germline gene, perhaps due to a read error.

The PCR used 60 Vbeta and 13 Jbeta primers. Clones were read by immunoSEQ multiplex PCR, and TCRdb kept only the in-frame ones, dropping some. This table has about 140,000 clones, roughly three quarters appearing once. This sequence originates from a woman in her thirties or forties in good health and CMV-seronegative. Sequencing was carried out using PBMCs. The chain carries TRBV18 and TRBJ1-1; D is perhaps TRBD1 (6 bases). The DNA of the CDR3 is TGTGCCAGCTCGCCTCAAACAGGGAACACTGAAACTTTCTTT. It translates to CASSPQTGNTETFF. The whole variable domain, remainder taken from reference TRBV18 and TRBJ1-1, is NAGVMQNPRHLVRRRGQEARLRCSPMKGHSHVYWYRQLPEEGLKFMVYLQKENIIDESGMPKERFSAEFPKEGPSILRIQQVVRGDSAAYFCASSPQTGNTETFFGQGTRLTVV.